This is a list of T cell receptor beta chains from one sample in a study of cytotoxic CD8 clonotypes in ibrutinib-treated CLL. Sequencing used immunoSEQ multiplex PCR; TCRdb keeps in-frame clones, though not all of them. The data contain fewer than 90,000 clones, 86% of them singletons. The specimen comprised PBMCs, sampled before ibrutinib treatment. These receptors came from a human donor with chronic lymphocytic leukemia. Each CDR3 is given with its conserved first and last residue. D genes are given only for firm matches. Not all rows give a size; the values are once, few, many and, for expanded clones, a class.

J | V | size | D | DNA | CDR3
TRBJ1-5 | TRBV6-1 | - | - | TGTGCCAGCAGTGAGTTTTGGCAGAATCAGCCCCAGCATTTT | CASSEFWQNQPQHF
TRBJ1-1 | TRBV11-3 | - | - | TGTGCCAGCTCCCGGCCAGATATCATGAACACTGAAGCTTTCTTT | CASSRPDIMNTEAFF
TRBJ2-7 | TRBV5-6 | - | TRBD2 | TGTGCCAGCAGCTGGACTAGCGGGGGGACCTACGAGCAGTACTTC | CASSWTSGGTYEQYF
TRBJ2-7 | TRBV4-2 | - | TRBD2 | TGTGCCAGCAGCCAACAGGATCGCGGGGGTTCCTACGAGCAGTACTTC | CASSQQDRGGSYEQYF
TRBJ1-1 | TRBV20-1 | - | TRBD1 | TGCAGTGCAGGGACAGGTTTTTTCTTT | CSAGTGFFF
TRBJ1-1 | TRBV29-1 | - | - | TGCAGCGTTGGACAACGAACTGAAGCTTTCTTT | CSVGQRTEAFF
TRBJ2-7 | TRBV13 | - | - | TGTGCCAGCAGCCCAGGTGGGGTGGCCTACGAGCAGTACTTC | CASSPGGVAYEQYF
TRBJ2-2 | TRBV7-6 | - | TRBD2 | TGTGCCAGCAGCCCCGTCGGACTAGCGGGAGGAGGCACCGGGGAGCTGTTTTTT | CASSPVGLAGGGTGELFF
TRBJ2-5 | TRBV7-7 | - | - | TGTGCTAGTAAATTAGAGACCCAGTACTTC | CASKLETQYF
TRBJ2-7 | TRBV7-9 | - | - | TGTGCCAGCAGCTATGGGACAGAGCAGTACTTC | CASSYGTEQYF
TRBJ2-3 | TRBV11-1 | - | TRBD1 | TGTGCCAGCAGCTCAAGGACCGGGACAGGGGTGGTAGATACGCAGTATTTT | CASSSRTGTGVVDTQYF
TRBJ2-5 | TRBV9 | - | TRBD2 | TGTGCCAGCAGCTTCGGGACTAGCGGGAGGTCCCCGCGAGAGACCCAGTACTTC | CASSFGTSGRSPRETQYF
TRBJ2-2 | TRBV5-1 | - | TRBD2 | TGCGCCAGCAGCTCTTCTAGCGGAGGGAACACCGGGGAGCTGTTTTTT | CASSSSSGGNTGELFF
TRBJ2-3 | TRBV11-1 | - | TRBD2 | TGTGCCAGCAGCTTATTTGCGGGAGAGCCCCTAAATACGCAGTATTTT | CASSLFAGEPLNTQYF
TRBJ1-2 | TRBV27 | - | - | TGTGCCAGCAGGGCGGGGGACCTTAACTATGGCTACACCTTC | CASRAGDLNYGYTF
TRBJ1-4 | TRBV7-3 | few | - | TGTGCCAGCAGCTTACCGCAGGGTCTCGAAAAACTGTTTTTT | CASSLPQGLEKLFF
TRBJ2-7 | TRBV19 | - | TRBD1 | TGTGCCAGTAGTACTTGGACAGGGGCCTACGAGCAGTACTTC | CASSTWTGAYEQYF